The TCR beta chain described here comes from a study of blood T cell repertoires in COVID-19. Overall study: Researchers got acute and convalescent COVID-19 samples from the United States, Italy and Spain. PBMCs, B-cell-depleted T cells, or T cells were the source of the cDNA or gDNA that made up the material.

Germline values: CDR1 LNHDA, CDR2 SQIVND (reference sequence). This CDR3 comprises 18 residues. Trimming at V came to 4 bases and at J to 3 bases, leaving 14 bases not matched to a gene. In the source study's methods: Reference gene primer amplification gave estimated nucleated cell counts. Clones were sequenced by immunoSEQ multiplex PCR, and TCRdb holds only the in-frame ones, with some missing. From that table come the V and J calls and clone size; the DNA was used to work out D and trimming. The data show about 76,000 clones, roughly 90% seen once. This TCR derives from a human donor in a cohort sampled during active COVID-19. Specimen: peripheral blood. The chain links TRBV19 to TRBJ2-4, with 8 bases identical to TRBD1. The CDR3 DNA sequence: TGTGCCAGTAGTAAAGGACAGGGAGCGTTATTTGGCAAAAACATTCAGTACTTC. It codes for CASSKGQGALFGKNIQYF.